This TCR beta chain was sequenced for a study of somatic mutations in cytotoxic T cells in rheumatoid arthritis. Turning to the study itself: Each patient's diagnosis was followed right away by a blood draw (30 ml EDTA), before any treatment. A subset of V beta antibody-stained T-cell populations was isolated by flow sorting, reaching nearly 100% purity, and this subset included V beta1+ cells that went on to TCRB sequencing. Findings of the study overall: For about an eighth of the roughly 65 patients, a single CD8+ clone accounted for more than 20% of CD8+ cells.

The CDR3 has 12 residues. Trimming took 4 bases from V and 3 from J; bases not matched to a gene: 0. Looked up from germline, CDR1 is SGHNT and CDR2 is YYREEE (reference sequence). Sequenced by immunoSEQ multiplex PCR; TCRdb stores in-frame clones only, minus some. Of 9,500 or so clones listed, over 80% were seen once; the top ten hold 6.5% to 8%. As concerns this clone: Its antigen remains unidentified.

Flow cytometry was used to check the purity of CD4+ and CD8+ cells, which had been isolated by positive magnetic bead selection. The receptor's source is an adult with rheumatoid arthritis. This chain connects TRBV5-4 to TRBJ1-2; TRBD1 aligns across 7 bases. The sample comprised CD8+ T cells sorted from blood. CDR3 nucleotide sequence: TGTGCCAGCAGCCAGGGGGACTATGGCTACACCTTC. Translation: CASSQGDYGYTF.